The next 5 T cell receptor beta chains were all read from a single sample in a study of breast tumors, draining lymph nodes, adjacent tissues. Breast cancer patients provided tissue from their axillary draining lymph nodes. TCRdb independently ran MiXCR on the multiplex PCR reads; one entry per CDR3 protein. The data hold around 300,000 distinct CDR3 sequences, with over 25% observed a single time. The source material was axillary lymph node tissue. These receptors were collected from a female donor with breast cancer. Some clones in this sample may be carry-over from other donors' samples.

This clonotype was recorded at least ten times. The chain employs TRBV6-5 and TRBJ1-5, with a possible D match to TRBD1 (6 bases). CDR1 and CDR2 from the germline V gene are MNHEY and SVGAGI. The V end lost 6 bases, the J end lost 0 bases, and 15 bases lay between the germline ends. The CDR3 has 16 amino acids. Here the CDR3 reads CASRRSIQGSNQPQHF. CDR3 bases: TGTGCCAGCAGACGATCGATACAGGGTAGCAATCAGCCCCAGCATTTT.

This clonotype was recorded at least ten times. V gene TRBV5-1 combines with J gene TRBJ2-7; 7 bases fit TRBD1. From germline, CDR1 is SGHRS and CDR2 YFSETQ. CDR3 length: 14 amino acids. V dropped 4 bases and J dropped 2; count of bases not matched to a gene: 6. The CDR3 here is CASSPRQGPYEQYF. CDR3 nucleotides: TGCGCCAGCAGCCCAAGACAGGGCCCCTACGAGCAGTACTTC.

Many counts were recorded for this clonotype. The chain uses TRBV20-1 and TRBJ2-1; possibly TRBD2 for D (5 bases). Germline values: CDR1 DFQATT, CDR2 SNEGSKA (reference sequence). V was pared by 0 bases and J by 1 base, with 13 bases between. CDR3 length: 16 residues. CDR3 DNA sequence: TGCAGTGCTAGAGATTCGAGTGGGAGTTCCTACAATGAGCAGTTCTTC. Translating gives CSARDSSGSSYNEQFF.

This clonotype was observed a few times. The chain employs TRBV30 and TRBJ1-5, with TRBD1 as a possible D gene (6 bases). This CDR3 has 15 amino acids. The ends were cut back, 3 bases at V and 2 bases at J, with 14 bases in the middle. CDR1 and CDR2 (germline): GTSNPN, SVGIG (reference sequence). CDR3 nucleotide sequence: TGTGCCTGGAGACCCACAGGGTCGGGCAATCAGCCCCAGCATTTT. It translates to CAWRPTGSGNQPQHF.

CDR3 loop: CAYNEQFF. The CDR3 region has the DNA TGTGCCTACAATGAGCAGTTCTTC. The chain is built from TRBV25-1 and TRBJ2-1; D uncertain. Germline CDR1 MGHDK, CDR2 SYGVNS. CDR3 size: 8 residues. V gave up 11 bases and J gave up 4 bases, with 0 bases separating them.